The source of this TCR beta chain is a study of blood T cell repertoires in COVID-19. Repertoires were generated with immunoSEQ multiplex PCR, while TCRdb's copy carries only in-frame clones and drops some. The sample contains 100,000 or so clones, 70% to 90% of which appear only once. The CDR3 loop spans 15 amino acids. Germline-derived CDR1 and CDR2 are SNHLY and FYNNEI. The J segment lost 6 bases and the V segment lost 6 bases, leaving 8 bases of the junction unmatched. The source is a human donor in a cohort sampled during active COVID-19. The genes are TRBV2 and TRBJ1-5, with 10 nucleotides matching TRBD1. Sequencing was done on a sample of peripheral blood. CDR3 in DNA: TGTGCCAGCAGGTTCGGACAGGGGGGCGCTCAGCCCCAGCATTTT. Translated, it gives CASRFGQGGAQPQHF.